A single sample gave rise to the 14 T cell receptor beta chains below, sequenced in a study of blood T cell repertoires in COVID-19. Assay: immunoSEQ multiplex PCR; the TCRdb copy retains only in-frame clones and omits some. This table holds 250,000 to 350,000 clones, 70% to 85% found once. The sequenced sample was peripheral blood. These receptors all stem from a human donor with COVID-19, enrolled during active disease. The donor label of this sample is uncertain.

The gene calls are TRBV6-1 and TRBJ1-4; D gene ambiguous. CDR3 size: 13 residues. Trimming cost V 3 bases and J 4 bases, with 6 bases left between them. Germline CDR1 is MNHNS and CDR2 is SASEGT. The CDR3 DNA reads as TGTGCCAGCAGTGACAGCGGTAATGAAAAACTGTTTTTT. Its translation is CASSDSGNEKLFF.

The rearrangement links TRBV27 to TRBJ1-5; 9 nucleotides align to TRBD1. Germline V gives CDR1 MNHEY, CDR2 SMNVEV (reference sequence). Trimming took 6 bases from V and 2 from J; bases not matched to a gene: 14. The CDR3 sequence is 18 residues long. The CDR3 coding sequence is TGTGCCAGCAGCCCCCGAACAGGGGGCGGGTATGGCAATCAGCCCCAGCATTTT. This sequence encodes CASSPRTGGGYGNQPQHF.

This clone was seen many times. This chain's CDR3 is CARSLRSNSGNTIYF. For the CDR3, the DNA is TGTGCCAGAAGCTTGCGTAGCAACTCTGGAAACACCATATATTTT. The chain recombines TRBV5-3 with TRBJ1-3; D gene ambiguous. TRBV5-3 has ORF status, its function being uncertain. Trimming took 1 base from V and 0 from J, leaving 8 bases between them. The CDR3 is 15 residues long.

The genes are TRBV19 and TRBJ2-1; TRBD2 aligns across 10 bases. The CDR3 runs 14 residues. V trimming: 3 bases; J trimming: 10 bases; junction bases outside the gene matches: 6. Germline CDR1 and CDR2: LNHDA and SQIVND (reference sequence). The CDR3 region is CASSMGTSAREQFF. CDR3 DNA: TGTGCCAGTAGTATGGGGACTAGCGCTCGGGAGCAGTTCTTC. The entire variable domain, with the rest obtained from reference TRBV19 and TRBJ2-1, is as follows: DGGITQSPKYLFRKEGQNVTLSCEQNLNHDAMYWYRQDPGQGLRLIYYSQIVNDFQKGDIAEGYSVSREKKESFPLTVTSAQKNPTAFYLCASSMGTSAREQFFGPGTRLTVL.

The chain joins TRBV5-6 to TRBJ1-3; 8 positions agree with TRBD1. The CDR3 sequence is 17 residues long. V trimming: 2 bases; J trimming: 0 bases; junction bases outside the gene matches: 7. Per germline, CDR1 SGHDT and CDR2 YYEEEE. The CDR3 DNA reads TGTGCCAGCAGCTTATGGACAGGGCACTCCTCTGGAAACACCATATATTTT. This codes for CASSLWTGHSSGNTIYF. The entire variable domain, with the rest obtained from reference TRBV5-6 and TRBJ1-3, is as follows: DAGVTQSPTHLIKTRGQQVTLRCSPKSGHDTVSWYQQALGQGPQFIFQYYEEEERQRGNFPDRFSGHQFPNYSSELNVNALLLGDSALYLCASSLWTGHSSGNTIYFGEGSWLTVV.

V gene TRBV30 combines with J gene TRBJ1-2, with 12 bases identical to TRBD1. Germline V gene data show CDR1 as GTSNPN and CDR2 as SVGIG (reference sequence). The CDR3 is 17 residues long. Germline trimming cut 1 base from V and 2 bases from J; bases unmatched to any gene: 8. The CDR3 loop reads CAWSATGTGGLNYGYTF. Here the CDR3 DNA reads TGTGCCTGGAGTGCGACCGGGACAGGGGGCTTAAACTATGGCTACACCTTC.

This clone was seen once. This sequence joins TRBV7-2 and TRBJ1-1; no clear D gene. The V end was cut by 2 bases, the J end by 3 bases, with 10 bases between. Germline-derived CDR1 and CDR2 are SGHTA and FQGNSA. The CDR3 loop spans 14 amino acids. The CDR3 spells CASSLTPRYTEAFF. The CDR3 DNA sequence: TGTGCCAGCAGCTTAACACCCAGGTACACTGAAGCTTTCTTT.

The rearrangement links TRBV9 to TRBJ2-1; 10 positions agree with TRBD2. Germline values: CDR1 SGDLS, CDR2 YYNGEE. The CDR3 runs 18 residues. V lost 0 bases to trimming and J lost 0 bases; unmatched junction nucleotides: 6. This chain's CDR3 is CASSVASRTSGSYNEQFF. CDR3 DNA sequence: TGTGCCAGCAGCGTAGCTTCCCGGACTAGCGGCTCCTACAATGAGCAGTTCTTC. Combining the CDR3 with reference TRBV9 and TRBJ2-1 gives the whole variable domain DSGVTQTPKHLITATGQRVTLRCSPRSGDLSVYWYQQSLDQGLQFLIQYYNGEERAKGNILERFSAQQFPDLHSELNLSSLELGDSALYFCASSVASRTSGSYNEQFFGPGTRLTVL.

V and J are TRBV30 and TRBJ2-7; 9 bases map to TRBD1. The CDR3 spans 14 residues. J lost 4 bases, V lost 1 base, and 5 bases had no gene match. The germline CDR1 and CDR2 sequences are GTSNPN and SVGIG (reference sequence). As DNA, the CDR3 is TGTGCCTGGAGTGGGGGACAGGGACCTTACGAGCAGTACTTC. It is translated as CAWSGGQGPYEQYF. Full variable domain (remainder filled in from reference TRBV30 and TRBJ2-7): SQTIHQWPATLVQPVGSPLSLECTVEGTSNPNLYWYRQAAGRGLQLLFYSVGIGQISSEVPQNLSASRPQDRQFILSSKKLLLSDSGFYLCAWSGGQGPYEQYFGPGTRLTVT.

The chain recombines TRBV6-2 or TRBV6-3 with TRBJ1-4; 8 bases are shared with TRBD1. The ends lost 0 bases at V and 8 bases at J; junction bases unmatched: 11. This CDR3 is 17 amino acids long. Germline-derived CDR1 and CDR2 are MNHEY and SVGEGT. This CDR3 reads CASSYSTGATWEEKLFF. CDR3 sequence (DNA): TGTGCCAGCAGTTACTCGACAGGGGCAACCTGGGAAGAAAAACTGTTTTTT.

This sequence joins TRBV23-1 and TRBJ2-2; D gene unclear. TRBV23-1 is recorded as an ORF, its role being uncertain. The V gene lost 6 bases and the J gene lost 5 bases, with 7 bases spanning the gap. The CDR3 runs to 12 residues. The CDR3 DNA is TGCGCCAGCAGCACAGTGACCGGGGAGCTGTTTTTT. As protein: CASSTVTGELFF.

This clone appeared once. V gene TRBV19 combines with J gene TRBJ1-1; no definite D call. This CDR3 region has 14 residues. Trimming took off 0 bases at V and 7 bases at J, with 12 bases between the two ends. Germline CDR1 and CDR2: LNHDA and SQIVND (reference sequence). CDR3 sequence reads: CASSIDGRYIEAFF. DNA for the CDR3: TGTGCCAGTAGTATAGATGGCAGGTACATTGAAGCTTTCTTT.

The chain uses TRBV28 and TRBJ1-2; D is unclear. With 3 bases removed from V and 8 bases from J, the gap between germline ends came to 13 bases. There are 13 residues in the CDR3. CDR1 and CDR2 (germline): MDHEN, SYDVKM. The CDR3 region has the DNA TGTGCCAGCAGTTTTCCCGGCGGTAGCGGCTACACCTTC. This translates into CASSFPGGSGYTF.

The chain couples TRBV11-3 to TRBJ2-6, with D perhaps TRBD1 (5 bases). V was pared by 5 bases and J by 2 bases, with 10 bases between. Germline lookup yields CDR1 SGHNT and CDR2 YENEEA. The CDR3 has 15 amino acids. CDR3 sequence: CASSAGITGANVLTF. DNA for the CDR3: TGTGCCAGCAGCGCAGGGATCACTGGGGCCAACGTCCTGACTTTC.